This TCR beta chain was profiled in a study of T-cell reconstitution after alpha-beta-depleted transplantation in children. This clonotype was counted a few times. Its target is not known. The study's findings and limits: One year after transplant, T-cell counts and diversity came mostly from newly produced T cells.

V was trimmed by 1 base and J by 6 bases, leaving 13 bases between them. The germline V gene encodes CDR1 SGHTA and CDR2 FQGNSA. There are 15 residues in the CDR3. Unique molecular identifiers were incorporated during preparation of the TCRbeta library. TCRdb itself ran the PCR reads through MiXCR, one entry per CDR3 protein. The sample has hundreds of thousands of distinct CDR3 sequences, roughly 8.2% seen once. Here the sequenced sample was peripheral blood, taken 360 days after TCRalphabeta/CD19-depleted stem cell transplant. The TCR sequence derives from a female patient aged 2 to 10 who had a stem cell transplant for Fanconi anemia, so the T cells may come from the graft donor. The chain uses TRBV7-2 and TRBJ2-1; possible D gene TRBD1, 5 bases. In nucleotides, the CDR3 is TGTGCCAGCAGCTTAGTGGTAGGGGTTGGCAATGAGCAGTTCTTC. Its protein is CASSLVVGVGNEQFF. The variable domain in full, completed from reference TRBV7-2 and TRBJ2-1, reads GAGVSQSPSNKVTEKGKDVELRCDPISGHTALYWYRQSLGQGLEFLIYFQGNSAPDKSGLPSDRFSAERTGGSVSTLTIQRTQQEDSAVYLCASSLVVGVGNEQFFGPGTRLTVL.